This TCR beta chain was sequenced for a study of T-cell memory formation after mild COVID-19. Via MiXCR, TCRdb re-called the 5' RACE reads, giving one row per CDR3 protein. The sample records 500,000 to 650,000 distinct CDR3 sequences, roughly 22% being singletons. Germline V gives CDR1 MGHRA, CDR2 YSYEKL. The V end lost 4 bases, the J end lost 1 base, and 10 bases lay between the germline ends. The CDR3 contains 14 residues. Study findings and constraints: Second-wave clones peaking on day 37 lacked confirmed SARS-CoV-2 specificity.

This clonotype was found a few times. Its antigen is unknown. The V gene is TRBV4-1, the J gene TRBJ1-2; maybe TRBD1 (6 bases). This receptor was taken from an adult woman who had mild COVID-19 (a few samples of this study predate the infection). Cell type and time point are not known. Sequenced sample: PBMCs or a T cell subset sorted from them (not recorded which). CDR3 DNA sequence: TGCGCCAGCAGCCTACAGGGTTTTAACTATGGCTACACCTTC. Its translation: CASSLQGFNYGYTF.